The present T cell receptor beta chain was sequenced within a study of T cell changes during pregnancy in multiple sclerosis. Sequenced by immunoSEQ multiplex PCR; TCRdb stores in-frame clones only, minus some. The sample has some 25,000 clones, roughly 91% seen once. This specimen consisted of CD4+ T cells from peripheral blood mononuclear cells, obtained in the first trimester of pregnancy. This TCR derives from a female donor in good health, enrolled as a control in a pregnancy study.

CDR3 DNA: TGCGCCAGCAGCTTGTTCCTGGGAGGCACAGATACGCAGTATTTT. Translation: CASSLFLGGTDTQYF. The J gene is TRBJ2-3, the V gene TRBV5-1; D perhaps matches TRBD2 (5 bases). Germline-derived CDR1 and CDR2 are SGHRS and YFSETQ. The germline V and J ends were trimmed by 1 base and 1 base, with 10 bases remaining between them. CDR3 length equals 15 residues.